This T cell receptor (beta chain) comes out of a study of tumor T cells in aggressive B-cell lymphoma. Method: immunoSEQ multiplex PCR; TCRdb's copy keeps in-frame clones and lacks some. The sample includes some 10,000 clones, about 90% of them seen just once. Germline CDR1 is MGHRA and CDR2 is YSYEKL. The CDR3 consists of 16 residues. Trimming removed 0 bases from V and 5 bases from J, with 16 bases in between. Sequences were obtained from tumor tissue. This sequence originates from an adult with diffuse large B cell lymphoma. The rearrangement uses TRBV4-1 and TRBJ2-5; D is uncertain. The chain's CDR3 is CASSQDGSIVLETQYF. For the CDR3, the DNA is TGCGCCAGCAGCCAAGATGGTAGTATCGTCCTTGAGACCCAGTACTTC.